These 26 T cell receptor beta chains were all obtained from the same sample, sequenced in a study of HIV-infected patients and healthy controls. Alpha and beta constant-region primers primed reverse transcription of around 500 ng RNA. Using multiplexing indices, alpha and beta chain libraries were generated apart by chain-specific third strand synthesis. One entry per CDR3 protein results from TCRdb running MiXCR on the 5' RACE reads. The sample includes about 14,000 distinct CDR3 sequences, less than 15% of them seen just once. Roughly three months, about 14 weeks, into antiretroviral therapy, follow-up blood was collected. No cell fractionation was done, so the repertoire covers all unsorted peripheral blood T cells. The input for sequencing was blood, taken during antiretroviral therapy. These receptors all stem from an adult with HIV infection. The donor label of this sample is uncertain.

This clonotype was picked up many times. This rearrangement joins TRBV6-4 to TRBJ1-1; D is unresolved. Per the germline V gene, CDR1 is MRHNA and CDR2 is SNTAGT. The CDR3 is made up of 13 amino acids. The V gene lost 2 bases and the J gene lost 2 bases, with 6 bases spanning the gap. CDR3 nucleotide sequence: TGTGCCAGCAGTGACCGCGAAAACACTGAAGCTTTCTTT. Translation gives CASSDRENTEAFF.

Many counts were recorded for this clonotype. The CDR3 sequence is CASQGVSGRADTQYF. CDR3 coding DNA: TGTGCCAGCCAGGGGGTTAGCGGGAGAGCAGATACGCAGTATTTT. The genes are TRBV6-1 and TRBJ2-3, with 9 bases lining up with TRBD2. Trimming at V came to 8 bases and at J to 4 bases, leaving 10 bases not matched to a gene. Germline-derived CDR1 and CDR2 are MNHNS and SASEGT. The length of the CDR3 is 15 residues.

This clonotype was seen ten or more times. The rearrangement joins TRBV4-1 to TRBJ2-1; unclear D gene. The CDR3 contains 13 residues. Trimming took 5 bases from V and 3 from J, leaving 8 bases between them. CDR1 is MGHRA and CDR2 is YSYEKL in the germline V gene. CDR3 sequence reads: CASSTTNYNEQFF. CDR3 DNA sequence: TGCGCCAGCAGCACGACAAACTACAATGAGCAGTTCTTC.

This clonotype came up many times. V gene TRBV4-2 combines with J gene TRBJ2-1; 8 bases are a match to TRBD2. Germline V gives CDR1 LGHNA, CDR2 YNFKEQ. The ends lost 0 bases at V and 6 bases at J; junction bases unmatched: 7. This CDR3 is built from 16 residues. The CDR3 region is CASSQDGSGGLNEQFF. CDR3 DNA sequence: TGTGCCAGCAGCCAAGATGGGAGCGGGGGACTCAATGAGCAGTTCTTC.

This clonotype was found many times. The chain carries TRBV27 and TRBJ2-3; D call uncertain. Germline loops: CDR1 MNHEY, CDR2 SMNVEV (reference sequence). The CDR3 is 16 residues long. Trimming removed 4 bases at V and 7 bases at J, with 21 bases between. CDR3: CASSSSRAEDFNTQYF. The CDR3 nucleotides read TGTGCCAGCAGTTCCTCCCGGGCAGAAGACTTTAATACGCAGTATTTT.

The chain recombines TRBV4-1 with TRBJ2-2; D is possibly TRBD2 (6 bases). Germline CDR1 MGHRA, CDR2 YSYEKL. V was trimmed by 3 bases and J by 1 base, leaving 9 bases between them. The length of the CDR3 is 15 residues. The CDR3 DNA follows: TGCGCCAGCAGCCAGGGACTCCTGAACACCGGGGAGCTGTTTTTT. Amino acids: CASSQGLLNTGELFF.

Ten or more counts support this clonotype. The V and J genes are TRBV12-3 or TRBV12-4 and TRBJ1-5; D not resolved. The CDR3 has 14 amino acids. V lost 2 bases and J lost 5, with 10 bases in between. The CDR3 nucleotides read TGTGCCAGCAGTTTAACCCAAGGCGATCAGCCCCAGCATTTT. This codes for CASSLTQGDQPQHF.

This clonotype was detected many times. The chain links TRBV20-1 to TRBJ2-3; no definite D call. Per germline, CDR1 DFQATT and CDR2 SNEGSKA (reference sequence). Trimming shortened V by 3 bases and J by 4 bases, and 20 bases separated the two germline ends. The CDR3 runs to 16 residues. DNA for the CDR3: TGCAGTGCTAGGGTCGGTGGGCGACTTACCCCAGATACGCAGTATTTT. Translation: CSARVGGRLTPDTQYF.

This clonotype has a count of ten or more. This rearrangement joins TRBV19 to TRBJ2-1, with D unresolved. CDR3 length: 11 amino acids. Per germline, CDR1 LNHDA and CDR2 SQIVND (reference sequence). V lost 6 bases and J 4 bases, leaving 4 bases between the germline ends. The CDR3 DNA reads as TGTGCCAGTAGCCAGTACAATGAGCAGTTCTTC. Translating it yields CASSQYNEQFF.

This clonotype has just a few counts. The CDR3 DNA reads as TGCGCCAGCAGCCAACAGGGGGTTCTTGGCTACACCTTC. It codes for CASSQQGVLGYTF. V gene TRBV5-1 combines with J gene TRBJ1-2; 8 bases fit TRBD1. CDR1 and CDR2 from the germline V gene are SGHRS and YFSETQ. J was trimmed by 7 bases and V by 4 bases; bases with no gene match: 6. This CDR3 comprises 13 residues.

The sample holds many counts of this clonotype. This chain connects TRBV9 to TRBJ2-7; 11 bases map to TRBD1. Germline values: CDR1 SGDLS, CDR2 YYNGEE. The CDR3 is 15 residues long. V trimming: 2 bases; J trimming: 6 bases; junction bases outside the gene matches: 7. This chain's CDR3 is CASSVRDRGWAEQYF. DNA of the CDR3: TGTGCCAGCAGCGTCCGGGACAGGGGGTGGGCCGAGCAGTACTTC.

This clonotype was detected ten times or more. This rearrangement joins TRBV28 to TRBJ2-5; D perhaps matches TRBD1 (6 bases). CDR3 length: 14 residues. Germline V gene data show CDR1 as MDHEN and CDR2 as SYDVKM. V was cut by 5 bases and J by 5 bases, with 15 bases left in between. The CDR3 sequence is CASSPTGAGETQYF. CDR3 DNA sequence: TGTGCCAGCAGTCCGACAGGAGCCGGGGAGACCCAGTACTTC.

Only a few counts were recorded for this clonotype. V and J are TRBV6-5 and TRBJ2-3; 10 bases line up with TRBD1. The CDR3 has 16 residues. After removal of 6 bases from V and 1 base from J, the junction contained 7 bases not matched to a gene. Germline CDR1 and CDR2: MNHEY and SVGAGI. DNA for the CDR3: TGTGCCAGCAGGTCCTTTGGGACAGGGGGCACAGATACGCAGTATTTT. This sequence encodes CASRSFGTGGTDTQYF.

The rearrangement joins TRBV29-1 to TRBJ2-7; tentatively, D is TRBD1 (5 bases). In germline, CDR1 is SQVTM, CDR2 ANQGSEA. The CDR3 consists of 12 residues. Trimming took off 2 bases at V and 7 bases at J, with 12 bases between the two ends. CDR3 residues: CSVERGRKEQYF. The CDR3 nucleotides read TGCAGCGTTGAAAGGGGCAGGAAGGAGCAGTACTTC.

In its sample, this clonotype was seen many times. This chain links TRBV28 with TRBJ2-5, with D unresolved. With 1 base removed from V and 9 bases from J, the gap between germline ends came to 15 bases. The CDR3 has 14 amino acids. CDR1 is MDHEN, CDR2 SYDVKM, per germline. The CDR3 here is CASSLSVLGMAQYF. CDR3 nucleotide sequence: TGTGCCAGCAGTTTATCGGTGTTGGGAATGGCCCAGTACTTC.

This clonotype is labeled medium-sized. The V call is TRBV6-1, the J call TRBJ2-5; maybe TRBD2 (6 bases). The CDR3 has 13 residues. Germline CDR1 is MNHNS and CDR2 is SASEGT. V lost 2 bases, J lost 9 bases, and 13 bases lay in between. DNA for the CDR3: TGTGCCAGCAGTGAACAACCACGCGGGGCCCAGTACTTC. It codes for CASSEQPRGAQYF.

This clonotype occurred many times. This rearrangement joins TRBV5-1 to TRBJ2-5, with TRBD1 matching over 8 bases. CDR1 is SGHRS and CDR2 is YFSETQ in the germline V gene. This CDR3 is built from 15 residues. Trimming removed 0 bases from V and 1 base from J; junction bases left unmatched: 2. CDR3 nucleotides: TGCGCCAGCAGCTTGGGACAGGGGCCCCAAGAGACCCAGTACTTC. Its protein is CASSLGQGPQETQYF.

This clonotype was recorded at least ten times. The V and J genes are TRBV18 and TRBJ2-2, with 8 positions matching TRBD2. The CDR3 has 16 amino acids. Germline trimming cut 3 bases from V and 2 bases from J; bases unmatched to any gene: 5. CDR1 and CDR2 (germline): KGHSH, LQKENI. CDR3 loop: CASSPGVAGNTGELFF. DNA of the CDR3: TGTGCCAGCTCACCTGGAGTAGCGGGAAACACCGGGGAGCTGTTTTTT.

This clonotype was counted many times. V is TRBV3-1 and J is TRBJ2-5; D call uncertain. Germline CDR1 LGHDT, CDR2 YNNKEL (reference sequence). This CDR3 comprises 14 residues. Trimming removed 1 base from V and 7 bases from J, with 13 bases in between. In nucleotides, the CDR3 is TGTGCCAGCAGCCAAGGCACCTCAGTGGCGACCCAGTACTTC. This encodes CASSQGTSVATQYF.

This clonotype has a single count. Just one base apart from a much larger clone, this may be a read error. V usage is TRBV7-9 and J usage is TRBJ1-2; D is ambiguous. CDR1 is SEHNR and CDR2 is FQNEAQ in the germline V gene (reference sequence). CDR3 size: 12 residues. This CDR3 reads CARSLENYGYTF. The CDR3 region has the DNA TGTGCCAGAAGCTTAGAAAACTATGGCTACACCTTC. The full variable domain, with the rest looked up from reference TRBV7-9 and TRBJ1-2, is DTGVSQNPRHKITKRGQNVTFRCDPISEHNRLYWYRQTLGQGPEFLTYFQNEAQLEKSRLLSDRFSAERPKGSFSTLEIQRTEQGDSAMYLCARSLENYGYTFGSGTRLTVV.

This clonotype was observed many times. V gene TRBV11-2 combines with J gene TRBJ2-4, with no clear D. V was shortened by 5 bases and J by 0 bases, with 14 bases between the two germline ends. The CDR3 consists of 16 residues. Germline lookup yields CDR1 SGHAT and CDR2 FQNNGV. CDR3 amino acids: CASSAWSFLAKNIQYF. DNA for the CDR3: TGTGCCAGCAGCGCCTGGTCGTTCTTAGCCAAAAACATTCAGTACTTC. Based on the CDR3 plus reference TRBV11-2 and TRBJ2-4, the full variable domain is EAGVAQSPRYKIIEKRQSVAFWCNPISGHATLYWYQQILGQGPKLLIQFQNNGVVDDSQLPKDRFSAERLKGVDSTLKIQPAKLEDSAVYLCASSAWSFLAKNIQYFGAGTRLSVL.

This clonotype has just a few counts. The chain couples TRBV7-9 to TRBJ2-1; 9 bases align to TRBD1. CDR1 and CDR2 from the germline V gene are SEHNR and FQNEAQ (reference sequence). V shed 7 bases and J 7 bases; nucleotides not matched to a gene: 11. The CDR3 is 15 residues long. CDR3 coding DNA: TGTGCCAGCACCCTCGACCGGGACAGGGTAAATGAGCAGTTCTTC. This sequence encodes CASTLDRDRVNEQFF.

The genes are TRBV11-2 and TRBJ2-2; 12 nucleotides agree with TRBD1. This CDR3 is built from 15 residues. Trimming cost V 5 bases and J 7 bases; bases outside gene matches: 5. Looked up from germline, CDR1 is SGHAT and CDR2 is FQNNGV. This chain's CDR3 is CASSQGQGAIGELFF. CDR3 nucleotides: TGTGCCAGCAGCCAGGGACAGGGGGCAATCGGGGAGCTGTTTTTT.

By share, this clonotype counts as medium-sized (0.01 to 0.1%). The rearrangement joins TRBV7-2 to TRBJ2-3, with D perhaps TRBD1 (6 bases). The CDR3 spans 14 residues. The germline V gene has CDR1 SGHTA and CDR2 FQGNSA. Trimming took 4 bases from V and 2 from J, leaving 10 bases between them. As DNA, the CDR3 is TGTGCCAGCAGCTCGACAGGTACCACAGATACGCAGTATTTT. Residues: CASSSTGTTDTQYF. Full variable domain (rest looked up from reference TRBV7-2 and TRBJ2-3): GAGVSQSPSNKVTEKGKDVELRCDPISGHTALYWYRQSLGQGLEFLIYFQGNSAPDKSGLPSDRFSAERTGGSVSTLTIQRTQQEDSAVYLCASSSTGTTDTQYFGPGTRLTVL.

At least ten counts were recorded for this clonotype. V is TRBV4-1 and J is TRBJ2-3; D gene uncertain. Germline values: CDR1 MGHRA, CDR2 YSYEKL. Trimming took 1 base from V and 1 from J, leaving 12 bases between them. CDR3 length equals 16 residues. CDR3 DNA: TGCGCCAGCAGCCAAGGAGACTTTGGGGGCACAGATACGCAGTATTTT. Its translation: CASSQGDFGGTDTQYF.

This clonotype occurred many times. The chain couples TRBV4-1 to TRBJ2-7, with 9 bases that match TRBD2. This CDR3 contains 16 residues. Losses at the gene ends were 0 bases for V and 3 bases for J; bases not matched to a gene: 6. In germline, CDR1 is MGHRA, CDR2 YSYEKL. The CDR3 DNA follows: TGCGCCAGCAGCCAAGATAGGGCTAGCGGGGACTACGAGCAGTACTTC. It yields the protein CASSQDRASGDYEQYF.